This T cell receptor beta chain originates from a study of technical replicates of blood from a few donors. The CDR3 loop spans 14 amino acids. Germline V gene sequence: CDR1 SGDLS, CDR2 YYNGEE. V was clipped by 0 bases and J by 6 bases, with 11 bases between them. Profiling relied on immunoSEQ multiplex PCR, and the TCRdb table lists in-frame clones only, not all of them. This repertoire shows some 57,000 clones, roughly 90% found once; its top ten account for around 4.4%. This TCR was recovered from a human donor in good health. Some clones in this sample may be carry-over from other donors' samples. Sequences were obtained from PBMCs. The gene calls are TRBV9 and TRBJ2-3; the D gene is possibly TRBD2 (6 bases). The CDR3 loop reads CASSVVGGADTQYF. DNA of the CDR3: TGTGCCAGCAGCGTAGTTGGAGGGGCTGATACGCAGTATTTT.